This T cell receptor beta chain was profiled in a study of regulatory T cells in long-lasting Graves disease. Germline CDR1 and CDR2: LGHDT and YNNKEL (reference sequence). Trimming removed 0 bases from V and 5 bases from J, with 10 bases in between. The CDR3 extends over 14 amino acids. Arm-PCR with iRepertoire HTBI primers amplified the CDR3 regions for these TCR beta libraries. One entry per CDR3 protein, called by TCRdb with MiXCR from the multiplex PCR reads. The top ten clones hold approximately 17% of a sample with over 400,000 distinct CDR3 sequences, about 14% of them seen once. The time point here: newly diagnosed GD, antithyroid drugs for less than 3 months. Researchers made the TCR library from RNA that was extracted from PBMCs. This same sample was also part of a study on T cells in Graves' hyperthyroidism and ophthalmopathy. That report adds: Exclusion of patients followed from uncontrolled infection, other autoimmune disease, pregnancy or lactation. HTBI primers were used for first-round RT-PCR of the TCR CDR3.

This specimen consisted of peripheral blood mononuclear cells (PBMCs), obtained at new diagnosis, from a patient treated with antithyroid drugs. V usage is TRBV3-1 and J usage is TRBJ1-1; D not certain. The origin of this receptor is a woman in her forties or fifties with Graves disease. In DNA form, the CDR3 reads TGTGCCAGCAGCCAAGATCTCGCGGGGACTGAAGCTTTCTTT. Protein: CASSQDLAGTEAFF.